This T cell receptor beta chain was recovered during a study of cytomegalovirus exposure and HLA in healthy donors. Study summary: Within an early data release were roughly 83 million unique TCRs drawn from HLA-typed donors.

This clone has more than one count but fewer than ten. The PCR used 60 Vbeta and 13 Jbeta primers. TCRdb keeps only in-frame clones here, not all; method: immunoSEQ multiplex PCR. Among about 170,000 clones, 80% were seen once, and the ten largest hold around 2.3%. Per germline, CDR1 SGHTA and CDR2 FQGNSA. Trimming shortened V by 2 bases and J by 9 bases, and 10 bases separated the two germline ends. This CDR3 contains 13 residues. This chain links TRBV7-2 with TRBJ2-2, with D tentatively TRBD2 (5 bases). Material: PBMCs. This TCR was sampled from a male donor in good health and CMV-seronegative. The CDR3 is CASSLNGGRELFF. The CDR3 DNA sequence: TGTGCCAGCAGCTTAAACGGAGGTCGGGAGCTGTTTTTT.